This TCR beta chain was identified during a study of PD-1 blockade in classical Hodgkin lymphoma. Study findings and constraints: The authors excluded patients who started nivolumab under 1 year after ASCT.

The data were produced by immunoSEQ multiplex PCR, yet TCRdb's version contains in-frame clones alone and is incomplete. Of roughly 61,000 clones in the sample, around 89% were seen once. In every patient, relapse followed autologous stem cell transplantation, while exposure to brentuximab vedotin differed. This CDR3 has 13 amino acids. Germline V gene lookup returns CDR1 WSHSY and CDR2 SAAADI. As for this clone: Its antigen remains unidentified. Compared with germline, one end of the junction differs, possibly owing to a read error.

The sequence came from a human donor with classical Hodgkin lymphoma. This sample comprised peripheral blood mononuclear cells (PBMCs), obtained at baseline. The rearrangement links TRBV10-2 to TRBJ2-4, with 8 bases lining up with TRBD1. The CDR3 coding sequence is TGCGCCAGAAGTGACCACAGGGGGGACATTCAGTACTTC. Its protein is CARSDHRGDIQYF.